This TCR beta chain was sequenced during a study of T cells of healthy individuals. TCRdb fed the 5' RACE reads into MiXCR, producing one record per CDR3 protein. This sample has more than 60,000 distinct CDR3 sequences; around 16% occur once, and the top ten carry approximately 4.8%. The CDR3 has 13 amino acids. Germline V gene lookup returns CDR1 KGHDR and CDR2 SFDVKD. V was trimmed by 6 bases and J by 7 bases, leaving 15 bases between them. The sequence came from a human donor in good health. The chain links TRBV24-1 to TRBJ2-7, with a weak D call TRBD2 (6 bases). The CDR3 region has the DNA TGTGCCACCAGTTTAAAAGCGCGGGGTGAGCAGTACTTC. Residues: CATSLKARGEQYF.